What follows are 8 T cell receptor beta chains derived from one specimen sequenced in a study of T cell responses to AZD1222 COVID-19 vaccine. Sequenced by immunoSEQ multiplex PCR; TCRdb stores in-frame clones only, minus some. The sample comprises some 110,000 clones, roughly 93% of which are singletons, and roughly 5% rests with the top ten. The sample was peripheral blood, taken on day 0 of AZD1222 vaccination. The source of these receptors is an adult in good health.

The CDR3 sequence: CASSLPGGIGNTIYF. The DNA for the CDR3 is TGTGCCAGCAGCTTGCCCGGGGGCATTGGAAACACCATATATTTT. The chain has TRBV5-4 and TRBJ1-3, with D possibly matching TRBD1 (6 bases). The CDR3 covers 15 residues. Trimming removed 1 base at V and 3 bases at J, with 11 bases between. Germline CDR1 and CDR2: SGHNT and YYREEE (reference sequence). Using reference TRBV5-4 and TRBJ1-3 for the parts outside the CDR3, the full variable domain is ETGVTQSPTHLIKTRGQQVTLRCSSQSGHNTVSWYQQALGQGPQFIFQYYREEENGRGNFPPRFSGLQFPNYSSELNVNALELDDSALYLCASSLPGGIGNTIYFGEGSWLTVV.

CDR3 loop: CASSGWGTVNNEQFF. DNA of the CDR3: TGTGCCAGCAGCGGATGGGGGACAGTCAATAATGAGCAGTTCTTC. The rearrangement links TRBV6-5 to TRBJ2-1, with 7 bases fitting TRBD1. This CDR3 is built from 15 residues. The J segment lost 7 bases and the V segment lost 6 bases, leaving 12 bases of the junction unmatched. Per germline, CDR1 MNHEY and CDR2 SVGAGI.

This clone was seen a handful of times. The J gene is TRBJ1-4, the V gene TRBV5-4; TRBD1 agrees at 11 bases. The CDR3 is 18 amino acids. Losses at the gene ends were 4 bases for V and 0 bases for J; bases not matched to a gene: 8. Germline V gene sequence: CDR1 SGHNT, CDR2 YYREEE (reference sequence). CDR3: CASSHHRDRGTTNEKLFF. DNA for the CDR3: TGTGCCAGCAGCCACCACCGGGACAGGGGGACAACTAATGAAAAACTGTTTTTT.

This clone was recorded only once. The CDR3 reads CASSPGVGRNTGELFF. DNA for the CDR3: TGTGCCAGTAGTCCCGGAGTCGGGAGGAACACCGGGGAGCTGTTTTTT. V and J are TRBV19 and TRBJ2-2; weak D call: TRBD2 (6 bases). V dropped 5 bases and J dropped 1 base, with 14 bases sitting between them. The CDR3 spans 16 residues. CDR1 is LNHDA, CDR2 SQIVND, per germline (reference sequence).

This chain uses TRBV18 with TRBJ1-1, with D unclear. V lost 2 bases and J lost 11, with 18 bases in between. Germline V lookup: CDR1 KGHSH, CDR2 LQKENI. CDR3 length: 14 residues. CDR3 sequence: CASSPELSAPSAFF. The CDR3 DNA follows: TGTGCCAGCTCACCAGAGCTATCAGCCCCATCGGCTTTCTTT. Looking up the rest from reference TRBV18 and TRBJ1-1 gives the full variable domain: NAGVMQNPRHLVRRRGQEARLRCSPMKGHSHVYWYRQLPEEGLKFMVYLQKENIIDESGMPKERFSAEFPKEGPSILRIQQVVRGDSAAYFCASSPELSAPSAFFGQGTRLTVV.

This chain links TRBV5-1 with TRBJ2-7; D not certain. CDR1 is SGHRS, CDR2 YFSETQ, per germline. V was shortened by 0 bases and J by 3 bases, with 10 bases between the two germline ends. The CDR3 is 14 amino acids. As DNA, the CDR3 is TGCGCCAGCAGCTTGGCCATGGGTAGCTACGAGCAGTACTTC. As protein: CASSLAMGSYEQYF.

This clone was observed a handful of times. The J gene is TRBJ2-7, the V gene TRBV4-2, with a possible D match to TRBD2 (5 bases). With 1 base removed from V and 6 bases from J, the gap between germline ends came to 10 bases. The CDR3 runs to 13 residues. Germline lookup yields CDR1 LGHNA and CDR2 YNFKEQ. The CDR3 DNA reads TGTGCCAGCAGCCAAGTTCTAGCTTCCGAGCAGTACTTC. Its protein is CASSQVLASEQYF.

The chain combines TRBV9 with TRBJ1-2, with a possible D match to TRBD1 (5 bases). This CDR3 contains 13 residues. CDR1 is SGDLS, CDR2 YYNGEE, per germline. Trimming cost V 3 bases and J 0 bases, with 6 bases left between them. CDR3 DNA: TGTGCCAGCAGCGGCAGGGCTAACTATGGCTACACCTTC. Amino acid sequence: CASSGRANYGYTF.